The clone carrying this T cell receptor (beta chain) was detected once. The antigen is unknown. This record comes from a study of OX40 agonist ivuxolimab in advanced cancers. The assay was immunoSEQ multiplex PCR, and TCRdb's table has in-frame clones only and misses some. The sample holds 75,000 to 100,000 clones; approximately 84% are singletons and the top ten take 5.8%. Overall study findings and caveats: In general, CD8+ T cells held more expanded clones than CD4+ did, on average. Expanded peripheral T cell antigen specificity was not determined.

CDR3 length: 12 amino acids. Unmatched junction bases numbered 3, after V lost 7 bases and J lost 6 bases. Germline CDR1 is SGHNT and CDR2 is YYREEE (reference sequence). This chain joins TRBV5-4 and TRBJ2-7; TRBD1 matches at 11 bases. Sequences were derived from CD4+ or CD8+ T cells sorted from blood, sampled in a trial of the OX40 agonist ivuxolimab. The clonotype was recovered from an adult with an advanced solid tumor such as melanoma, head and neck, liver or kidney cancer. The CDR3 DNA sequence: TGTGCCAGCCGCGGGACAGGGGGCGAGCAGTACTTC. Residues: CASRGTGGEQYF.